One T cell receptor (beta chain) is described in this entry. Antigen specificity is unknown. CDR3 length equals 15 residues. Trimming shortened V by 0 bases and J by 8 bases, and 16 bases separated the two germline ends. The germline CDR1 and CDR2 sequences are MNHNY and SVGAGI (reference sequence). Method: immunoSEQ multiplex PCR; TCRdb's copy keeps in-frame clones and lacks some. The sample has approximately 2.1 million clones, 85% to 95% seen once. The data are from a study of shared clonotypes between healthy human individuals. Study outcomes and limitations: Genetic and exposure-history diversity was limited by the small donor number.

The J gene is TRBJ1-2, the V gene TRBV6-6, with a tentative D call TRBD1 (6 bases). The source is a young man in good health. Some clones in this sample may be carry-over from other donors' samples. The specimen sequenced was naive CD4+ T cells from PBMCs. The subset denotes: CD45RA+ positively selected. The CDR3 region has the DNA TGTGCCAGCAGTTACTCGACAGGAAGTGATTACGGCTACACCTTC. This sequence encodes CASSYSTGSDYGYTF.